These 5 T cell receptor beta chains share one sample of origin, sequenced in a study of shared clonotypes between healthy human individuals. Assay: immunoSEQ multiplex PCR; the TCRdb copy retains only in-frame clones and omits some. The sample includes about 450,000 clones, 70% to 80% of them seen just once. Sequences were obtained from PBMCs. Receptors were obtained from a woman aged 40 to 50 in good health. Some clones in this sample may be carry-over from other donors' samples.

There are a few counts of this clone. This sequence joins TRBV7-3 and TRBJ2-7; D not certain. The CDR3 contains 13 residues. The germline CDR1 and CDR2 sequences are SGHTA and FQGTGA. V was shortened by 0 bases and J by 4 bases, with 7 bases between the two germline ends. The CDR3 sequence is CASSLTLGYEQYF. In DNA, the CDR3 is TGTGCCAGCAGCTTAACTCTGGGTTACGAGCAGTACTTC.

V gene TRBV2 combines with J gene TRBJ2-3; TRBD2 agrees at 8 bases. The CDR3 sequence is 15 residues long. CDR1 is SNHLY, CDR2 FYNNEI, per germline. Unmatched junction bases numbered 8, after V lost 5 bases and J lost 4 bases. The CDR3 DNA reads TGTGCCAGCAGTCCCGGGAGGGCCGGTCCAGATACGCAGTATTTT. It codes for CASSPGRAGPDTQYF.

This chain connects TRBV29-1 to TRBJ2-7, with TRBD1 as a possible D gene (5 bases). The CDR3 contains 14 residues. Germline CDR1 and CDR2: SQVTM and ANQGSEA. Trimming shortened V by 5 bases and J by 0 bases, and 14 bases separated the two germline ends. The CDR3 here is CSVTNWGASYEQYF. The CDR3 nucleotides read TGCAGCGTTACTAATTGGGGCGCCTCCTACGAGCAGTACTTC.

The chain joins TRBV5-1 to TRBJ2-2; D remains ambiguous. The CDR3 sequence is 14 residues long. Germline CDR1 reads SGHRS; CDR2 reads YFSETQ. V shed 5 bases and J shed 1 base, with 9 bases lying between them. The CDR3 here is CASRSRLNTGELFF. CDR3 nucleotides: TGCGCCAGCAGATCGCGGCTGAACACCGGGGAGCTGTTTTTT.

This chain joins TRBV13 and TRBJ2-7; D is perhaps TRBD2 (6 bases). V was clipped by 5 bases and J by 2 bases, with 10 bases between them. The CDR3 covers 13 residues. Germline V gene sequence: CDR1 PRHDT, CDR2 FYEKMQ (reference sequence). The chain's CDR3 is CASSPRTTYEQYF. DNA of the CDR3: TGTGCCAGCAGCCCGAGGACTACCTACGAGCAGTACTTC. The variable domain in full, completed from reference TRBV13 and TRBJ2-7, reads AAGVIQSPRHLIKEKRETATLKCYPIPRHDTVYWYQQGPGQDPQFLISFYEKMQSDKGSIPDRFSAQQFSDYHSELNMSSLELGDSALYFCASSPRTTYEQYFGPGTRLTVT.